The T cell receptor beta chain described here comes from a study of breast tumors, draining lymph nodes, adjacent tissues. Breast cancer patients provided tissue from their axillary draining lymph nodes. About this clonotype: As yet, its antigen is unknown.

CDR3 length: 14 residues. V gave up 3 bases and J gave up 1 base, with 9 bases separating them. CDR1 DFQATT and CDR2 SNEGSKA come from the germline V gene (reference sequence). From the multiplex PCR reads, TCRdb called clonotypes with MiXCR, one entry per CDR3 protein. The repertoire holds approximately 230,000 distinct CDR3 sequences, nearly 35% seen once, with about 3.3% in the top ten. General study points: Tumor T cell lymph node origin was a supported hypothesis, not proven.

The sequenced material came from axillary lymph node tissue. The TCR was taken from a female donor with breast cancer. Some clones in this sample may be carry-over from other donors' samples. The gene calls are TRBV20-1 and TRBJ2-2, with D possibly being TRBD1 (5 bases). CDR3 bases: TGCAGTGCTAGTCGAAGGGGGAACACCGGGGAGCTGTTTTTT. It is translated as CSASRRGNTGELFF.